The table lists the clone carrying this TCR beta chain with a few counts. No antigen is known for it. In making TCR beta libraries, quantitative 5'-RACE with molecular barcodes was used. TCRdb re-derived calls from the 5' RACE reads in MiXCR, one entry per CDR3 protein. The sample records about 440,000 distinct CDR3 sequences, over 15% being singletons. The sample belongs to a study of CD8 T cells in ankylosing spondylitis. Findings and caveats of the study: Blood of patients with ankylosing spondylitis appeared to be characterized by a TCR beta motif of several highly homologous variants.

This CDR3 region has 16 residues. Germline-derived CDR1 and CDR2 are MGHRA and YSYEKL. The V end lost 4 bases, the J end lost 6 bases, and 19 bases lay between the germline ends. This chain uses TRBV4-1 with TRBJ1-5; weak D call: TRBD1 (6 bases). Sequenced: blood, either unsorted or a sorted T cell fraction (not recorded which). The receptor's source is a male donor with ankylosing spondylitis. The CDR3 is CASSPQGPPVAQPQHF. As DNA, the CDR3 is TGCGCCAGCAGCCCTCAGGGGCCCCCCGTCGCTCAGCCCCAGCATTTT.